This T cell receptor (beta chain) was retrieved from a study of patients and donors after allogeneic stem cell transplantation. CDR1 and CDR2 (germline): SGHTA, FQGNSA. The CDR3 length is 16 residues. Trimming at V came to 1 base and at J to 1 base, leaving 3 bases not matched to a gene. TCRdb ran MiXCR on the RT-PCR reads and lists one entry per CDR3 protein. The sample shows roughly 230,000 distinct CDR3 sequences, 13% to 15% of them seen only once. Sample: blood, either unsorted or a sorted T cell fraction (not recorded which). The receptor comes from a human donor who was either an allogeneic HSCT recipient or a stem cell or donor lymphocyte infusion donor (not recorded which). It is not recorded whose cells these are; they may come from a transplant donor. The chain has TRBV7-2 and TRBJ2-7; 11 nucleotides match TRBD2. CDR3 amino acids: CASSLGLAGGSYEQYF. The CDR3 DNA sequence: TGTGCCAGCAGCTTAGGCCTAGCGGGAGGATCCTACGAGCAGTACTTC. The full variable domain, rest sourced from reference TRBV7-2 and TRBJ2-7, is GAGVSQSPSNKVTEKGKDVELRCDPISGHTALYWYRQSLGQGLEFLIYFQGNSAPDKSGLPSDRFSAERTGGSVSTLTIQRTQQEDSAVYLCASSLGLAGGSYEQYFGPGTRLTVT.